This T cell receptor beta chain was sequenced during a study of T cells in Graves' hyperthyroidism and ophthalmopathy. The germline CDR1 and CDR2 sequences are DFQATT and SNEGSKA (reference sequence). This CDR3 has 14 amino acids. Trimming cost V 1 base and J 3 bases, with 12 bases left between them. It was RNA transcripts that yielded the amplified TCR beta CDR3 regions. First-round RT-PCR of the TCR CDR3 relied on the HTBI primer set. TCRdb processed the multiplex PCR reads anew with MiXCR; each CDR3 protein has one entry. The table has approximately 490,000 distinct CDR3 sequences, approximately 23% seen once; the top ten hold about 53%.

Sequencing input: blood. This sequence was found in a woman aged 70-85 years with Graves' ophthalmopathy. This chain connects TRBV20-1 to TRBJ2-5, with D perhaps matching TRBD1 (5 bases). This CDR3 is CSARGMTEKETQYF. The DNA of the CDR3 is TGCAGTGCTAGAGGAATGACAGAGAAAGAGACCCAGTACTTC.